The 8 T cell receptor beta chains below come from one sample, sequenced in a study of shared clonotypes between healthy human individuals. Clones were read by immunoSEQ multiplex PCR, and TCRdb kept only the in-frame ones, dropping some. The sample consists of more than 1.2 million clones, 98% of them appearing once. The sample was naive CD4+ T cells sorted from blood. Subset indicated: CD45RA+ positively selected. These TCRs come from a man aged 25-45 years in good health.

The rearrangement links TRBV20-1 to TRBJ1-4; no clear D gene. In germline, CDR1 is DFQATT, CDR2 SNEGSKA (reference sequence). V lost 5 bases, J lost 5 bases, and 6 bases lay in between. The CDR3 consists of 11 residues. The CDR3 nucleotides are TGCAGTGCTCCCCAAAATGAAAAACTGTTTTTT. Amino acid sequence: CSAPQNEKLFF.

V usage is TRBV29-1 and J usage is TRBJ1-1, with D possibly being TRBD1 (5 bases). Trimming pared 6 bases from V and 5 bases from J, leaving 22 bases between. The CDR3 length is 15 residues. Germline V gives CDR1 SQVTM, CDR2 ANQGSEA. CDR3: CSVASLSSGATEAFF. CDR3 bases: TGCAGCGTAGCAAGTCTAAGCAGCGGGGCAACTGAAGCTTTCTTT.

This sequence joins TRBV28 and TRBJ2-5; the D gene could be TRBD1 or TRBD2 (6 bases each). V lost 5 bases and J lost 9, with 19 bases in between. Germline-derived CDR1 and CDR2 are MDHEN and SYDVKM. The CDR3 is made up of 14 amino acids. The CDR3 DNA sequence: TGTGCCAGCAGTAAGAACCGGGAGCCAGGGGCCCAGTACTTC. This codes for CASSKNREPGAQYF.

The rearrangement links TRBV27 to TRBJ2-7; D is perhaps TRBD2 (6 bases). CDR1 is MNHEY and CDR2 is SMNVEV in the germline V gene (reference sequence). The V gene lost 6 bases and the J gene lost 3 bases, with 18 bases spanning the gap. The CDR3 consists of 15 residues. This chain's CDR3 is CASRPLGGHSYEQYF. DNA of the CDR3: TGTGCCAGCAGGCCCCTAGGAGGGCACAGCTACGAGCAGTACTTC.

The CDR3: CASSYWTAMNTEAFF. In DNA form, the CDR3 reads TGCGCCAGCAGCTACTGGACGGCGATGAACACTGAAGCTTTCTTT. This rearrangement joins TRBV5-1 to TRBJ1-1; D uncertain. CDR1 is SGHRS, CDR2 YFSETQ, per germline. Trimming shortened V by 3 bases and J by 0 bases, and 12 bases separated the two germline ends. The CDR3 is made up of 15 amino acids.

The rearrangement links TRBV5-4 to TRBJ1-1; D not certain. V lost 5 bases to trimming and J lost 0 bases, with 8 bases between them. The CDR3 runs 13 residues. The germline gives CDR1 SGHNT, CDR2 YYREEE (reference sequence). The chain's CDR3 is CASRGRMNTEAFF. CDR3 in DNA: TGTGCCAGCAGAGGCAGGATGAACACTGAAGCTTTCTTT.

This clone was seen once. V and J are TRBV6-1 and TRBJ1-2; D remains unclear. Germline assignment: CDR1 MNHNS and CDR2 SASEGT. The CDR3 totals 11 residues. The V gene lost 7 bases and the J gene lost 4 bases, with 7 bases spanning the gap. Written as DNA, the CDR3 is TGTGCCAGCAAGTTGGGCTATGGCTACACCTTC. Amino acid sequence: CASKLGYGYTF.

This chain links TRBV14 with TRBJ1-2; D is undetermined. V was cut by 5 bases and J by 3 bases, with 7 bases left in between. Germline V gene sequence: CDR1 SGHDN, CDR2 FVKESK. This CDR3 region has 12 residues. CDR3 in amino acids: CASSFRDYGYTF. In DNA form, the CDR3 reads TGTGCCAGCAGCTTCCGAGACTATGGCTACACCTTC.